The 12 T cell receptor beta chains given below trace back to one sample, sequenced in a study of shared clonotypes between healthy human individuals. Sequencing was performed with immunoSEQ multiplex PCR; in TCRdb, only in-frame clones are kept and a portion is missing. In the table there are hundreds of thousands of clones, around 78% of which are singletons. The sequenced sample was memory CD4+ T cells sorted from blood. Subset meaning: CD45RA-negative fraction. These receptors were obtained from a woman in her 30s in good health.

The genes are TRBV7-2 and TRBJ2-7; D might be TRBD1 or TRBD2, each matching 5 bases. The length of the CDR3 is 13 residues. In germline, CDR1 is SGHTA, CDR2 FQGNSA. V was shortened by 6 bases and J by 3 bases, with 12 bases between the two germline ends. The CDR3 loop is CASSSGTLYEQYF. CDR3 nucleotides: TGTGCCAGCAGTTCCGGGACCCTCTACGAGCAGTACTTC. Looking up the rest from reference TRBV7-2 and TRBJ2-7 gives the full variable domain: GAGVSQSPSNKVTEKGKDVELRCDPISGHTALYWYRQSLGQGLEFLIYFQGNSAPDKSGLPSDRFSAERTGGSVSTLTIQRTQQEDSAVYLCASSSGTLYEQYFGPGTRLTVT.

Here the CDR3 reads CASSRVGSPLRNIQYF. CDR3 sequence (DNA): TGCGCCAGCAGCCGTGTTGGCTCGCCTCTCAGAAACATTCAGTACTTC. This sequence joins TRBV4-1 and TRBJ2-4; no firm D call. The CDR3 is made up of 16 amino acids. The ends were cut back, 4 bases at V and 6 bases at J, with 19 bases in the middle. The V gene's germline CDR1 is MGHRA and CDR2 YSYEKL.

The genes are TRBV15 and TRBJ1-4, with 9 bases lining up with TRBD1. V shed 0 bases, J shed 7 bases, and the junction held 6 bases outside the gene matches. The CDR3 runs 16 residues. Germline-derived CDR1 and CDR2 are LNHNV and YYDKDF (reference sequence). The CDR3 nucleotides read TGTGCCACCAGCAGAGAGATAACAGGGGGCCTTGAAAAACTGTTTTTT. This codes for CATSREITGGLEKLFF.

The chain combines TRBV28 with TRBJ1-2; TRBD1 matches 10 bases. With 4 bases clipped from V and 3 bases from J, the junction kept 11 bases outside the gene matches. Per the germline V gene, CDR1 is MDHEN and CDR2 is SYDVKM. The CDR3 is 17 amino acids. The CDR3 DNA reads as TGTGCCAGCAGTTCGACAGGGGGCGGCGAACCCTACTATGGCTACACCTTC. Translation: CASSSTGGGEPYYGYTF.

V usage is TRBV6-1 and J usage is TRBJ2-5; TRBD1 matches at 12 bases. Per the germline V gene, CDR1 is MNHNS and CDR2 is SASEGT. The trim removed 7 bases at V and 5 bases at J, leaving 5 bases unmatched. The CDR3 covers 14 residues. In nucleotides, the CDR3 is TGTGCCAGCACCGGGACAGGGGGCGTTGAGACCCAGTACTTC. This sequence encodes CASTGTGGVETQYF.

The sample holds one count of this clone. The chain employs TRBV19 and TRBJ2-2; D might be TRBD2 (5 bases). Germline values: CDR1 LNHDA, CDR2 SQIVND (reference sequence). The V end was cut by 9 bases, the J end by 5 bases, with 19 bases between. This CDR3 is 15 amino acids long. The CDR3 nucleotides read TGTGCCAGCCTCCCTTCCCCCTCGGGGACCGGGGAGCTGTTTTTT. This codes for CASLPSPSGTGELFF. The whole variable domain, filled in from reference TRBV19 and TRBJ2-2, reads DGGITQSPKYLFRKEGQNVTLSCEQNLNHDAMYWYRQDPGQGLRLIYYSQIVNDFQKGDIAEGYSVSREKKESFPLTVTSAQKNPTAFYLCASLPSPSGTGELFFGEGSRLTVL.

The CDR3 region is CASSPGRGPSEQYF. The CDR3 DNA is TGCGCCAGCAGCCCCGGCAGGGGGCCATCCGAGCAGTACTTC. The rearrangement joins TRBV5-1 to TRBJ2-7; 8 bases line up with TRBD1. The CDR3 is 14 residues long. Per the germline V gene, CDR1 is SGHRS and CDR2 is YFSETQ. V lost 4 bases and J lost 6; bases outside the gene matches: 9.

This clone was seen only a few times. The chain links TRBV30 to TRBJ2-1, with 13 nucleotides matching TRBD2. This CDR3 has 18 amino acids. Germline CDR1 reads GTSNPN; CDR2 reads SVGIG (reference sequence). V was clipped by 8 bases and J by 2 bases; unmatched bases: 15. Written as DNA, the CDR3 is TGTGCCCGGCCGGGGACTAGCGGGAAGGAGGTCCCCTACAATGAGCAGTTCTTC. It is translated as CARPGTSGKEVPYNEQFF.

The rearrangement links TRBV6-1 to TRBJ1-2; possibly TRBD1 for D (6 bases). The CDR3 totals 13 residues. Germline V gene data show CDR1 as MNHNS and CDR2 as SASEGT. Trimming stripped 8 bases from V and 4 bases from J, with 14 bases between. The CDR3 sequence: CASLAGGGYGYTF. The CDR3, as DNA: TGTGCCAGCCTCGCGGGGGGCGGCTATGGCTACACCTTC.

The chain uses TRBV11-2 and TRBJ2-7; 12 bases agree with TRBD2. Losses at the gene ends were 6 bases for V and 6 bases for J; bases not matched to a gene: 9. The CDR3 has 15 residues. The germline V gene encodes CDR1 SGHAT and CDR2 FQNNGV. The CDR3 DNA is TGTGCCAGCAGTTCTAGTCTAGCGGGAGGGCGCGAGCAGTACTTC. This translates into CASSSSLAGGREQYF.

This clone was seen a few times. The V and J genes are TRBV11-2 and TRBJ2-7; TRBD2 is a possible D gene (6 bases). Trimming removed 5 bases at V and 2 bases at J, with 13 bases between. Germline CDR1 is SGHAT and CDR2 is FQNNGV. The CDR3 has 14 amino acids. CDR3 sequence reads: CASSPRRGTYEQYF. The CDR3 DNA reads as TGTGCCAGCAGCCCGCGGCGGGGAACCTACGAGCAGTACTTC. Full variable domain (outside the CDR3, taken from reference TRBV11-2 and TRBJ2-7): EAGVAQSPRYKIIEKRQSVAFWCNPISGHATLYWYQQILGQGPKLLIQFQNNGVVDDSQLPKDRFSAERLKGVDSTLKIQPAKLEDSAVYLCASSPRRGTYEQYFGPGTRLTVT.

V is TRBV11-2 and J is TRBJ2-1; no reliable D call. The ends were cut back, 5 bases at V and 9 bases at J, with 11 bases in the middle. The length of the CDR3 is 12 residues. Germline V gene lookup returns CDR1 SGHAT and CDR2 FQNNGV. CDR3 amino acids: CASSPRLGEQFF. Written as DNA, the CDR3 is TGTGCCAGCAGCCCCCGCCTGGGTGAGCAGTTCTTC.